Presented here are 22 T cell receptor beta chains from one specimen sequenced in a study of human T cells and chemical hapten exposure. From the RACE reads, TCRdb called clonotypes with MiXCR, one entry per CDR3 protein. The sample includes about 380,000 distinct CDR3 sequences, 5.1% of them seen just once. Time point in this sample: pre-sensitization, week 0. Treatment meaning: therapeutic diphenylcyclopropenone sensitization with weekly scalp DPC. The source material was whole blood, sampled in connection with sensitization to the hapten diphenylcyclopropenone (DPC). The receptors stem from a woman aged 45 to 65 with alopecia areata. Some clones in this sample may be carry-over from other donors' samples.

About this clonotype: This may arise from a read error, as a much more abundant clone is one base away. J is TRBJ1-4 and V is TRBV7-2; TRBD1 might be the D (6 bases). Germline V gives CDR1 SGHTA, CDR2 FQGNSA. The CDR3 sequence is 14 residues long. In DNA, the CDR3 is TGTGCCAGCAGCTTCAGGGGTGATAATGGAAAACTGTTTTTT. It codes for CASSFRGDNGKLFF.

This clonotype was detected a few times. This chain connects TRBV20-1 to TRBJ2-1, with 12 positions matching TRBD2. CDR3 length: 14 amino acids. The germline gives CDR1 DFQATT, CDR2 SNEGSKA (reference sequence). The V and J ends lost 5 bases and 6 bases, in that order; junction bases with no gene match: 5. CDR3 DNA sequence: TGCAGTGCTCCTAGCGGGAGGGCGGGCAATGAGCAGTTCTTC. It codes for CSAPSGRAGNEQFF.

This clonotype showed up many times. The V call is TRBV6-2 or TRBV6-3, the J call TRBJ2-2; D is possibly TRBD1 (5 bases). V shed 0 bases and J shed 9 bases, with 11 bases lying between them. Germline CDR1 reads MNHEY; CDR2 reads SVGEGT. The length of the CDR3 is 14 residues. The CDR3 region is CASSYSRQSRELFF. The CDR3 bases are TGTGCCAGCAGTTACTCCAGACAGTCCAGGGAGCTGTTTTTT.

Ten or more counts support this clonotype. V is TRBV9 and J is TRBJ2-7; D not certain. CDR3 length: 13 residues. Germline CDR1 is SGDLS and CDR2 is YYNGEE. V was pared by 0 bases and J by 5 bases, with 9 bases between. The chain's CDR3 is CASSVGPPHEQYF. DNA for the CDR3: TGTGCCAGCAGCGTAGGGCCCCCGCACGAGCAGTACTTC.

This clonotype came up many times. This rearrangement joins TRBV5-1 to TRBJ1-6; no definite D call. Trimming stripped 4 bases from V and 8 bases from J, with 13 bases between. The CDR3 loop spans 14 amino acids. Germline CDR1 reads SGHRS; CDR2 reads YFSETQ. The CDR3 sequence: CASSTRGIDSPLHF. As DNA, the CDR3 is TGCGCCAGCAGCACCCGGGGAATTGATTCACCCCTCCACTTT.

This clonotype has a count of ten or more. V and J are TRBV7-3 and TRBJ2-1; 12 bases are a match to TRBD2. The germline V gene encodes CDR1 SGHTA and CDR2 FQGTGA. The J segment lost 10 bases and the V segment lost 5 bases, leaving 3 bases of the junction unmatched. This CDR3 region has 13 residues. The CDR3 DNA reads as TGTGCCAGCAGCCCAGGGACTAGCGGGGAGCAGTTCTTC. It translates to CASSPGTSGEQFF.

This clonotype was seen more than once but under ten times. The chain uses TRBV20-1 and TRBJ2-6; no definite D call. The germline CDR1 and CDR2 sequences are DFQATT and SNEGSKA (reference sequence). The CDR3 totals 13 residues. Trimming left V 1 base short and J 4 bases short, with 5 bases between. The DNA for the CDR3 is TGCAGTGCTAGAGTCAAAGGGGCCAACGTCCTGACTTTC. Protein sequence: CSARVKGANVLTF.

V and J are TRBV2 and TRBJ1-2; D unclear. This CDR3 spans 13 amino acids. Germline CDR1 SNHLY, CDR2 FYNNEI. Trimming shortened V by 2 bases and J by 3 bases, and 7 bases separated the two germline ends. The CDR3 DNA reads TGTGCCAGCAGTGAACGGGCCGACTATGGCTACACCTTC. Its translation: CASSERADYGYTF.

The chain joins TRBV11-2 to TRBJ2-3, with D unresolved. The CDR3 is made up of 16 amino acids. Looked up from germline, CDR1 is SGHAT and CDR2 is FQNNGV. V shed 2 bases and J shed 5 bases, with 17 bases lying between them. In nucleotides, the CDR3 is TGTGCCAGCAGCTTACGGAGCAACCTCAAGGGAGATACGCAGTATTTT. Amino acids: CASSLRSNLKGDTQYF. Full variable domain (remainder filled in from reference TRBV11-2 and TRBJ2-3): EAGVAQSPRYKIIEKRQSVAFWCNPISGHATLYWYQQILGQGPKLLIQFQNNGVVDDSQLPKDRFSAERLKGVDSTLKIQPAKLEDSAVYLCASSLRSNLKGDTQYFGPGTRLTVL.

This clonotype was recorded a few times. V is TRBV29-1 and J is TRBJ2-5; D may be TRBD1 (5 bases). V lost 3 bases and J 5 bases, leaving 13 bases between the germline ends. There are 13 residues in the CDR3. The germline V gene has CDR1 SQVTM and CDR2 ANQGSEA. CDR3 sequence reads: CSVEAGIGETQYF. In nucleotides, the CDR3 is TGCAGCGTTGAGGCAGGGATCGGGGAGACCCAGTACTTC.

This clonotype was counted at least ten times. This chain connects TRBV10-3 to TRBJ2-5; weak D call: TRBD2 (6 bases). The CDR3 covers 14 residues. V lost 6 bases and J lost 5, with 16 bases in between. Germline V CDR1 and CDR2: ENHRY, SYGVKD. In DNA form, the CDR3 reads TGTGCCATCAGGGGGACTTCGGAGGGGGAGACCCAGTACTTC. Translating gives CAIRGTSEGETQYF.

This clonotype was counted many times. The rearrangement links TRBV28 to TRBJ2-1, with D unclear. The CDR3 is made up of 11 amino acids. The V end lost 2 bases, the J end lost 10 bases, and 6 bases lay between the germline ends. CDR1 and CDR2 (germline): MDHEN, SYDVKM. CDR3 loop: CASSLPREQFF. In DNA form, the CDR3 reads TGTGCCAGCAGTTTACCGAGGGAGCAGTTCTTC.

This clonotype was picked up a small number of times. V gene TRBV12-3 or TRBV12-4 combines with J gene TRBJ2-1, with a weak D call TRBD1 (6 bases). Trimming took off 5 bases at V and 9 bases at J, with 14 bases between the two ends. This CDR3 is 13 amino acids long. The CDR3: CASSPTGNTEQFF. Here the CDR3 DNA reads TGTGCCAGCAGTCCTACAGGGAATACTGAGCAGTTCTTC.

V is TRBV3-1 and J is TRBJ1-2, with 9 bases matching TRBD1. The CDR3 has 16 amino acids. V lost 0 bases, J lost 8 bases, and 10 bases stayed unmatched. Per germline, CDR1 LGHDT and CDR2 YNNKEL (reference sequence). CDR3 residues: CASSQEGQGPYSGYTF. The CDR3, as DNA: TGTGCCAGCAGCCAAGAAGGACAGGGGCCCTATTCAGGCTACACCTTC.

The CDR3 sequence is CSGAGGTSGNAGEQFF. In nucleotides, the CDR3 is TGCAGCGGAGCCGGGGGGACTAGCGGGAATGCTGGTGAGCAGTTCTTC. This chain links TRBV29-1 with TRBJ2-1; 13 bases map to TRBD2. CDR3 size: 16 residues. Germline lookup yields CDR1 SQVTM and CDR2 ANQGSEA. The V gene end was trimmed by 7 bases and the J gene end by 9 bases; junction bases not matched to a gene: 15.

This clonotype showed up many times. V usage is TRBV5-8 and J usage is TRBJ1-4; D might be TRBD1 (6 bases). From germline, CDR1 is SGHTS and CDR2 YDEGEE. Trimming shortened V by 7 bases and J by 7 bases, and 20 bases separated the two germline ends. This CDR3 is built from 15 residues. This chain's CDR3 is CASRDTLVVGEKLFF. The CDR3 nucleotides are TGTGCCAGCCGGGACACCCTCGTCGTCGGTGAAAAACTGTTTTTT.

This clonotype occurred a few times. This chain links TRBV18 with TRBJ1-2; 7 bases agree with TRBD1. The CDR3 has 14 amino acids. The V gene's germline CDR1 is KGHSH and CDR2 LQKENI. Trimming at V came to 3 bases and at J to 3 bases, leaving 4 bases not matched to a gene. The CDR3 protein is CASSPPGQYYGYTF. The CDR3 nucleotides read TGTGCCAGCTCACCCCCGGGACAGTACTATGGCTACACCTTC. Filled out from reference TRBV18 and TRBJ1-2, the complete variable domain reads NAGVMQNPRHLVRRRGQEARLRCSPMKGHSHVYWYRQLPEEGLKFMVYLQKENIIDESGMPKERFSAEFPKEGPSILRIQQVVRGDSAAYFCASSPPGQYYGYTFGSGTRLTVV.

This clonotype came up many times. The gene calls are TRBV13 and TRBJ1-5; D is unclear. CDR1 and CDR2 (germline): PRHDT, FYEKMQ (reference sequence). The CDR3 has 15 amino acids. V was trimmed by 0 bases and J by 0 bases, leaving 6 bases between them. The DNA of the CDR3 is TGTGCCAGCAGCTTAGGACGGTCTAGCAATCAGCCCCAGCATTTT. Residues: CASSLGRSSNQPQHF.

The V call is TRBV6-6, the J call TRBJ2-5; 10 bases are a match to TRBD2. V trimming: 4 bases; J trimming: 4 bases; junction bases outside the gene matches: 9. Germline V gene data show CDR1 as MNHNY and CDR2 as SVGAGI (reference sequence). This CDR3 is built from 16 residues. The CDR3 loop is CASSSISGGARETQYF. The DNA for the CDR3 is TGTGCCAGCAGTTCCATAAGCGGGGGGGCGCGAGAGACCCAGTACTTC.

CDR3 region: CASSQLVGPGQNEQYF. As DNA, the CDR3 is TGTGCCAGCAGCCAATTAGTCGGACCGGGACAAAACGAGCAGTACTTC. This chain connects TRBV7-9 to TRBJ2-7, with D perhaps TRBD1 (6 bases). V was pared by 5 bases and J by 5 bases, with 22 bases between. This CDR3 region has 16 residues. CDR1 and CDR2 (germline): SEHNR, FQNEAQ (reference sequence).

This chain connects TRBV18 to TRBJ2-3; TRBD2 matches 9 bases. Germline assignment: CDR1 KGHSH and CDR2 LQKENI. The CDR3 has 16 residues. J was trimmed by 0 bases and V by 7 bases; bases with no gene match: 8. CDR3 residues: CASLPPTSGSTDTQYF. The CDR3, as DNA: TGTGCCAGCTTACCTCCGACTAGCGGTAGCACAGATACGCAGTATTTT.

In this sample, this clonotype turned up many times. The V and J genes are TRBV5-1 and TRBJ1-5; D call uncertain. CDR1 and CDR2 from the germline V gene are SGHRS and YFSETQ. This CDR3 spans 16 amino acids. Trimming left V 0 bases short and J 0 bases short, with 10 bases between. In DNA, the CDR3 is TGCGCCAGCAGCTTGGCCGGTCAGAATAGCAATCAGCCCCAGCATTTT. Translation: CASSLAGQNSNQPQHF.